The next 9 T cell receptor beta chains were all read from a single sample in a study of T cells in Graves' hyperthyroidism and ophthalmopathy. Authors of the study amplified TCR beta CDR3 regions from RNA transcripts. HTBI primers were employed in a first-round RT-PCR of the TCR CDR3. TCRdb passed the multiplex PCR reads through MiXCR, listing each CDR3 protein once. The profile shows around 520,000 distinct CDR3 sequences, approximately 14% of them singletons. The material sequenced was blood. All receptors come from a woman between 40 and 50 years old with Graves' hyperthyroidism.

CDR3 sequence reads: CASSSGTPYSPLHF. CDR3 coding DNA: TGTGCCAGCAGCTCCGGGACACCTTATTCACCCCTCCACTTT. V usage is TRBV7-9 and J usage is TRBJ1-6, with D possibly being TRBD1 (6 bases). The CDR3 length is 14 residues. V lost 4 bases and J 8 bases, leaving 12 bases between the germline ends. The germline V gene encodes CDR1 SEHNR and CDR2 FQNEAQ (reference sequence).

This clonotype has a handful of counts. The V gene is TRBV19, the J gene TRBJ2-1; 12 bases are shared with TRBD2. The CDR3 has 17 residues. Unmatched junction bases numbered 11, after V lost 3 bases and J lost 8 bases. The germline V gene encodes CDR1 LNHDA and CDR2 SQIVND (reference sequence). This chain's CDR3 is CASSIFQASGRAHEQFF. The CDR3 nucleotides are TGTGCCAGTAGTATTTTCCAGGCTAGCGGGAGGGCCCATGAGCAGTTCTTC. Combining the CDR3 with reference TRBV19 and TRBJ2-1 gives the whole variable domain DGGITQSPKYLFRKEGQNVTLSCEQNLNHDAMYWYRQDPGQGLRLIYYSQIVNDFQKGDIAEGYSVSREKKESFPLTVTSAQKNPTAFYLCASSIFQASGRAHEQFFGPGTRLTVL.

This clonotype was found a few times. The chain carries TRBV7-9 and TRBJ2-5; possible D gene TRBD1, 6 bases. The length of the CDR3 is 17 residues. The V and J ends lost 5 bases and 3 bases respectively, with 22 bases between them. CDR1 SEHNR and CDR2 FQNEAQ come from the germline V gene (reference sequence). The CDR3 coding sequence is TGTGCCAGCAGCACCCGAGCCGGACAGTTTATAAAAGAGACCCAGTACTTC. Translating it yields CASSTRAGQFIKETQYF.

This clonotype has at least ten counts. The chain carries TRBV3-1 and TRBJ1-2; TRBD1 matches 8 bases. Germline CDR1 is LGHDT and CDR2 is YNNKEL (reference sequence). V gave up 4 bases and J gave up 6 bases; unmatched junction bases: 10. CDR3 length equals 15 residues. This CDR3 reads CASSRDGQGLNGYTF. In DNA form, the CDR3 reads TGTGCCAGCAGCCGAGACGGACAGGGTTTGAATGGCTACACCTTC.

In its sample, this clonotype was seen a few times. This rearrangement joins TRBV3-1 to TRBJ2-1; D remains unclear. CDR1 is LGHDT and CDR2 is YNNKEL in the germline V gene (reference sequence). Trimming removed 4 bases at V and 6 bases at J, with 16 bases between. The CDR3 extends over 15 amino acids. The chain's CDR3 is CASSPKGFGSNEQFF. Here the CDR3 DNA reads TGTGCCAGCAGCCCGAAAGGATTTGGGTCCAATGAGCAGTTCTTC.

This clonotype has at least ten counts. The J gene is TRBJ2-7, the V gene TRBV7-2, with 7 positions matching TRBD2. Germline CDR1 SGHTA, CDR2 FQGNSA. With 8 bases clipped from V and 3 bases from J, the junction kept 13 bases outside the gene matches. The CDR3 runs to 15 residues. CDR3 sequence: CASALAGAGVYEQYF. The CDR3 DNA reads TGTGCCAGCGCGCTGGCGGGAGCCGGGGTCTACGAGCAGTACTTC.

This clonotype was counted many times. The chain has TRBV5-1 and TRBJ2-2; 9 bases align to TRBD1. In germline, CDR1 is SGHRS, CDR2 YFSETQ. The junction had 6 bases not matched to a gene; V was cut back by 5 bases and J by 4 bases. This CDR3 region has 15 residues. The CDR3 nucleotides read TGCGCCAGCAGATCCGGGACAGGGTCCACCGGGGAGCTGTTTTTT. This encodes CASRSGTGSTGELFF.

This clonotype was seen at least ten times. The V and J genes are TRBV28 and TRBJ2-6; 9 nucleotides align to TRBD1. The junction had 1 base not matched to a gene; V was cut back by 5 bases and J by 2 bases. CDR1 and CDR2 from the germline V gene are MDHEN and SYDVKM. The CDR3 is 15 amino acids. The CDR3 loop reads CASSRTGAGANVLTF. In DNA form, the CDR3 reads TGTGCCAGCAGTCGGACAGGGGCTGGGGCCAACGTCCTGACTTTC.

This clonotype was detected many times. The chain is built from TRBV7-9 and TRBJ2-7, with 13 bases fitting TRBD2. Germline CDR1 and CDR2: SEHNR and FQNEAQ (reference sequence). Germline trimming cut 5 bases from V and 7 bases from J; bases unmatched to any gene: 8. CDR3 length: 15 residues. Here the CDR3 DNA reads TGTGCCAGCAGCCCCGGGACTAGCGGGATAGAAGAGCAGTACTTC. Translating it yields CASSPGTSGIEEQYF.